This T cell receptor (beta chain) was found in a study of cytomegalovirus exposure and HLA in healthy donors (dated by TCRdb to the late 2010s). With respect to the entire study: A later analysis indicated that the 90 to 150 validation repertoires were generated on the platform also employed for the 720 or so repertoires of the first cohort. A separate validation cohort of over a hundred different subjects was used in addition to the approximately 640-subject first cohort. To predict cytomegalovirus infection status, the study combined high-throughput TCR immunosequencing, statistical association of individual TCRs with disease status, and machine learning. The aim of the study was to test whether cataloging public T cell receptors could identify signatures of past pathogen exposure.

What the study reported, not specific to this receptor: Across donors, most TCR sequences were observed very rarely, whereas some public TCRs were present in many individuals. In both the original and validation cohorts, the classifier was reported to diagnose cytomegalovirus status with high specificity and sensitivity. The study listed approximately 150 TCR beta chains as associated with cytomegalovirus. The authors suggested that the approach could potentially be extended to other disease states and immunological phenotypes. Of the cluster scores, 90% to 95% were above 0 in a later analysis, which found that TCRs clustered in the first cohort also tended to co-occur in the 120 validation repertoires. Three of the identified cytomegalovirus-associated TCR beta chains were confirmed in vitro to be specific for cytomegalovirus antigens. The validation cohort had no HLA typing available for a later analysis, so co-occurrence within that cohort was assessed over all 130 or so repertoires.

In regard to this clone: It has no known antigen specificity. Per-base quality was not reported, and no clone a single base away is much larger than it.

Library preparation was by the immunoSEQ multiplex PCR assay. In the authors' own workflow: A statistical classification framework was built to diagnose cytomegalovirus status from the catalog of TCR beta chain sequences. TCRdb limited this immuneACCESS table to in-frame rearrangements with V and J called. A share of clones is missing; checked studies link under half to unresolved V genes, and the rest is unexplained. D and trimming were read from the DNA, whereas the V and J calls and clone size are those reported in that table. This sample holds 200,000 to 300,000 clones; less than 95% were observed only once. Together, the top ten hold 3% to 3.5% of the sample. Donors formed part of the validation cohort, which comprised about 130 subjects and was distinct from the first cohort of 690 or so subjects. The sequence derives from a woman aged 30 to 39 in good health and CMV-seronegative. The specimen sequenced was PBMCs.

CDR3 reads: CASSPGWNEQFF. Here is the DNA: TGCGCCAGCAGCCCGGGGTGGAATGAGCAGTTCTTC. Recombination linked TRBV5-1 to TRBJ2-1; a tentative D call is TRBD2 (5 bases match). The CDR3 has 12 amino acids, counting the end cysteine and phenylalanine. Only the CDR3 region is kept as DNA, spanning 36 bases read in frame from base 1. Trimming costs V 4 bases and J 7 bases, and their ends lie 9 bases apart. The germline V gene supplies CDR1 SGHRS and CDR2 YFSETQ.